The sequence of this T cell receptor beta chain was determined in a study of T cell responses to AZD1222 COVID-19 vaccine. On this clone itself: Antigen unknown.

Whole-study results and caveats: The donor cohort was predominantly white British with a female majority, and clonal diversity may have been underestimated.

In germline, CDR1 is SGHNT, CDR2 YYREEE (reference sequence). The CDR3 covers 15 residues. V trimming: 3 bases; J trimming: 4 bases; junction bases outside the gene matches: 7. Assay used: immunoSEQ multiplex PCR; TCRdb lists only in-frame clones, some missing. The sample carries 160,000 or so clones, just under 90% recorded once. V is TRBV5-4 and J is TRBJ2-3; 8 bases align to TRBD1. The receptor was derived from an adult who received the MenACWY meningococcal vaccine as a control. The material was peripheral blood, obtained 28 days after the second dose of the MenACWY control vaccine. The CDR3 DNA follows: TGTGCCAGCAGCTCAACAGGGGGTGTATCAGATACGCAGTATTTT. Protein: CASSSTGGVSDTQYF.